The entry that follows covers one TCR beta chain sequence. The sample belongs to a study of blood T cell repertoires in COVID-19. V shed 5 bases and J 8 bases; nucleotides not matched to a gene: 9. Germline values: CDR1 SGHVS, CDR2 FNYEAQ. The CDR3 extends over 15 amino acids. Repertoires were generated with immunoSEQ multiplex PCR, while TCRdb's copy carries only in-frame clones and drops some. The data show tens of thousands of clones, around 89% seen once. The origin of this receptor is a man between 50 and 59 years old with COVID-19, enrolled during active disease. The sample taken for sequencing was peripheral blood. The V call is TRBV7-6, the J call TRBJ1-6; 7 nucleotides match TRBD1. The CDR3 bases are TGTGCCAGCAGCGCTGCGACAGGGTCTGATTCACCCCTCCACTTT. Translating it yields CASSAATGSDSPLHF.